This entry is about one TCR beta chain. Its antigen remains unknown. The sample originates from a study of shared clonotypes between healthy human individuals. Study summary: A donor's plate count was three for CD4 naive and three for CD4 memory; CD8 naive had two and CD8 memory one.

This CDR3 comprises 14 residues. Germline CDR1 and CDR2: KGHSH and LQKENI. V lost 2 bases, J lost 5 bases, and 10 bases lay in between. Original processing notes: ImmunoSEQ supplied junction-only sequences lacking quality scores, so filtering was different. Method: immunoSEQ multiplex PCR; TCRdb's copy keeps in-frame clones and lacks some. The V and J calls and clone size come from that table; D and trimming were worked out from the DNA. This repertoire shows over 2 million clones, about 95% found once; its top ten account for about 0.13%. The study's findings and limits: Relative to their counterparts shared across all four donors, non-shared clonotypes exhibited diminished generation probabilities.

The sample consisted of naive CD4+ T cells sorted from blood. As for subset: CD45RA+ positively selected. The chain links TRBV18 to TRBJ2-1, with D possibly being TRBD1 (6 bases). The TCR sequence derives from a man aged 18 to 29 in good health. The CDR3 sequence: CASSPWTDDNEQFF. CDR3 nucleotides: TGTGCCAGCTCACCATGGACAGACGACAATGAGCAGTTCTTC.